Each of the 25 T cell receptor beta chains below was sequenced from the same sample in a study of blood T cell repertoires in COVID-19. Profiled with immunoSEQ multiplex PCR; TCRdb holds only in-frame clones, not every one. This table holds 200,000 or so clones, more than 65% found once. The specimen was peripheral blood. The receptors originated from a man in his forties who had recovered from COVID-19.

A remark on this clone: Other nucleotide sequences from this sample produce the same CDR3. The chain uses TRBV3-1 (or the pseudogene TRBV3-2) and TRBJ1-2; 8 bases align to TRBD1. Germline CDR1 reads LGHDT; CDR2 reads YNNKEL (reference sequence). Trimming removed 4 bases from V and 8 bases from J; junction bases left unmatched: 6. The CDR3 loop spans 13 amino acids. CDR3 sequence: CASSPGQGWGYTF. The CDR3 nucleotides read TGTGCCAGCAGCCCTGGACAGGGATGGGGCTACACCTTC.

The V and J genes are TRBV7-2 and TRBJ2-3; TRBD2 aligns across 11 bases. CDR3 size: 16 residues. Germline loops: CDR1 SGHTA, CDR2 FQGNSA. J lost 1 base, V lost 9 bases, and 9 bases had no gene match. Here the CDR3 reads CASVPGLAAGTDTQYF. The CDR3 DNA sequence: TGTGCCAGTGTACCGGGACTAGCGGCAGGCACAGATACGCAGTATTTT.

The chain carries TRBV3-1 (or the pseudogene TRBV3-2) and TRBJ1-1, with D perhaps TRBD1 (6 bases). Between the trimmed V and J ends, which lost 4 bases and 5 bases, there was a span of 14 bases. CDR1 is LGHDT, CDR2 YNNKEL, per germline (reference sequence). This CDR3 comprises 14 residues. This chain's CDR3 is CASSPQGSTTEAFF. The DNA of the CDR3 is TGTGCCAGCAGCCCGCAGGGGAGCACAACTGAAGCTTTCTTT.

The gene calls are TRBV11-2 and TRBJ2-7, with 8 bases that match TRBD2. Germline lookup yields CDR1 SGHAT and CDR2 FQNNGV. J lost 0 bases, V lost 7 bases, and 5 bases had no gene match. This CDR3 comprises 14 residues. CDR3 loop: CASMVAGHSYEQYF. The CDR3 bases are TGTGCCAGCATGGTAGCGGGGCACTCCTACGAGCAGTACTTC.

This rearrangement joins TRBV4-3 to TRBJ2-7; 11 positions match TRBD2. The CDR3 runs 17 residues. Trimming took 4 bases from V and 0 from J; bases not matched to a gene: 8. Per the germline V gene, CDR1 is LGHNA and CDR2 is YSLEER. The chain's CDR3 is CASSPSGLADLSYEQYF. DNA for the CDR3: TGCGCCAGCAGCCCATCGGGACTAGCGGACCTCTCCTACGAGCAGTACTTC.

The V gene is TRBV5-4, the J gene TRBJ2-1, with TRBD2 matching 9 bases. Germline lookup yields CDR1 SGHNT and CDR2 YYREEE (reference sequence). The CDR3 consists of 16 residues. With 2 bases clipped from V and 4 bases from J, the junction kept 7 bases outside the gene matches. Here the CDR3 reads CASSLYSGGPYNEQFF. As DNA, the CDR3 is TGTGCCAGCAGCTTATACAGCGGGGGGCCATACAATGAGCAGTTCTTC. The variable domain in full, completed from reference TRBV5-4 and TRBJ2-1, reads ETGVTQSPTHLIKTRGQQVTLRCSSQSGHNTVSWYQQALGQGPQFIFQYYREEENGRGNFPPRFSGLQFPNYSSELNVNALELDDSALYLCASSLYSGGPYNEQFFGPGTRLTVL.

The chain combines TRBV6-2 or TRBV6-3 with TRBJ1-5; D is undetermined. The CDR3 extends over 12 amino acids. Deletions cut 0 bases from V and 9 bases from J, with 6 bases between. Germline V gene sequence: CDR1 MNHEY, CDR2 SVGEGT. This CDR3 reads CASSYSPGPQHF. CDR3 nucleotides: TGTGCCAGCAGTTACTCTCCCGGGCCCCAGCATTTT.

The chain recombines TRBV6-2 or TRBV6-3 with TRBJ2-1; D is possibly TRBD1 (5 bases). The CDR3 is made up of 15 amino acids. V dropped 3 bases and J dropped 0 bases, with 9 bases sitting between them. Germline CDR1 is MNHEY and CDR2 is SVGEGT. CDR3 nucleotides: TGTGCCAGCAGTTATTACAGGCCCTCCTACAATGAGCAGTTCTTC. Translated, it gives CASSYYRPSYNEQFF.

The genes are TRBV4-3 and TRBJ2-5; D is perhaps TRBD1 (5 bases). The CDR3 consists of 13 residues. With 0 bases removed from V and 5 bases from J, the gap between germline ends came to 7 bases. The germline V gene has CDR1 LGHNA and CDR2 YSLEER. DNA for the CDR3: TGCGCCAGCAGCCAAGAACCAGGGGAGACCCAGTACTTC. It specifies CASSQEPGETQYF.

In its sample, this clone was seen a few times. The CDR3 nucleotides are TGTGCCAGTAGTATTCGGGGGGCTAAGGGTGAAGCTTTCTTT. It translates to CASSIRGAKGEAFF. The rearrangement links TRBV19 to TRBJ1-1, with D maybe TRBD1 (6 bases). V was pared by 3 bases and J by 7 bases, with 15 bases between. The CDR3 consists of 14 residues. The germline V gene encodes CDR1 LNHDA and CDR2 SQIVND (reference sequence). Drawing the rest from reference TRBV19 and TRBJ1-1, the complete variable domain is DGGITQSPKYLFRKEGQNVTLSCEQNLNHDAMYWYRQDPGQGLRLIYYSQIVNDFQKGDIAEGYSVSREKKESFPLTVTSAQKNPTAFYLCASSIRGAKGEAFFGQGTRLTVV.

The gene calls are TRBV6-5 and TRBJ1-1; maybe TRBD1 (6 bases). This CDR3 is 14 amino acids long. Trimming shortened V by 6 bases and J by 3 bases, and 14 bases separated the two germline ends. Germline V lookup: CDR1 MNHEY, CDR2 SVGAGI. CDR3 DNA: TGTGCCAGCAGGCGCTCCGGGACATACACTGAAGCTTTCTTT. Its protein is CASRRSGTYTEAFF.

The J gene is TRBJ2-3, the V gene TRBV4-3; 8 bases match TRBD2. This CDR3 has 16 residues. In germline, CDR1 is LGHNA, CDR2 YSLEER. J lost 7 bases, V lost 0 bases, and 9 bases had no gene match. The CDR3 is CASSQDSPVAGHTQYF. CDR3 coding DNA: TGCGCCAGCAGCCAAGATTCCCCGGTAGCGGGGCATACGCAGTATTTT.

V is TRBV30 and J is TRBJ2-7; D remains ambiguous. CDR1 is GTSNPN, CDR2 SVGIG, per germline (reference sequence). Trimming cost V 4 bases and J 5 bases, with 9 bases left between them. This CDR3 comprises 11 residues. As DNA, the CDR3 is TGTGCCTGGAAAGACTTTCACGAGCAGTACTTC. This codes for CAWKDFHEQYF. The entire variable domain, with the rest obtained from reference TRBV30 and TRBJ2-7, is as follows: SQTIHQWPATLVQPVGSPLSLECTVEGTSNPNLYWYRQAAGRGLQLLFYSVGIGQISSEVPQNLSASRPQDRQFILSSKKLLLSDSGFYLCAWKDFHEQYFGPGTRLTVT.

The chain couples TRBV10-3 to TRBJ2-1, with TRBD2 identical over 12 bases. Losses at the gene ends were 4 bases for V and 2 bases for J; bases not matched to a gene: 6. From germline, CDR1 is ENHRY and CDR2 SYGVKD. The CDR3 covers 17 residues. The CDR3 DNA is TGTGCCATCAGTGGGGGGACTAGCGGGTCTACCTACAATGAGCAGTTCTTC. Protein product: CAISGGTSGSTYNEQFF.

The chain recombines TRBV7-9 with TRBJ2-1, with TRBD2 identical over 8 bases. Trimming removed 5 bases from V and 4 bases from J; junction bases left unmatched: 10. The germline gives CDR1 SEHNR, CDR2 FQNEAQ (reference sequence). This CDR3 is built from 16 residues. CDR3 amino acids: CASSPKREPVYNEQFF. DNA for the CDR3: TGTGCCAGCAGCCCCAAGCGGGAGCCTGTTTACAATGAGCAGTTCTTC.

The V call is TRBV12-5, the J call TRBJ2-1, with 8 nucleotides matching TRBD2. The germline V gene encodes CDR1 LGHNT and CDR2 FRNRAP. This CDR3 has 14 amino acids. The junction had 2 bases not matched to a gene; V was cut back by 3 bases and J by 4 bases. CDR3: CASGFSGTYNEQFF. CDR3 DNA sequence: TGTGCTAGTGGTTTTAGCGGGACTTACAATGAGCAGTTCTTC.

V and J are TRBV19 and TRBJ1-2, with 11 bases that match TRBD1. The germline V gene encodes CDR1 LNHDA and CDR2 SQIVND (reference sequence). This CDR3 has 16 residues. V gave up 7 bases and J gave up 0 bases; unmatched junction bases: 7. The CDR3 spells CASTRTGGFSNYGYTF. The CDR3 DNA is TGTGCCAGTACTCGGACAGGGGGCTTTTCTAACTATGGCTACACCTTC.

The chain has TRBV11-2 and TRBJ1-5, with TRBD1 as a possible D gene (6 bases). Looked up from germline, CDR1 is SGHAT and CDR2 is FQNNGV. V was cut by 5 bases and J by 3 bases, with 20 bases left in between. This CDR3 has 17 amino acids. DNA for the CDR3: TGTGCCAGCAGCCCACGGAGGGGGGGCCTCGACAATCAGCCCCAGCATTTT. Translation: CASSPRRGGLDNQPQHF.

This clone appeared many times. The chain has TRBV27 and TRBJ1-2, with 10 bases matching TRBD1. Germline CDR1 MNHEY, CDR2 SMNVEV (reference sequence). CDR3 length: 16 amino acids. Trimming took 5 bases from V and 5 from J; bases not matched to a gene: 11. CDR3 sequence reads: CASSLGTGDRRYGYTF. CDR3 sequence (DNA): TGTGCCAGCAGTCTCGGGACAGGGGATAGGCGGTATGGCTACACCTTC.

CDR3 amino acids: CASSPPGVANEKLFF. The CDR3 region has the DNA TGTGCCAGCAGCCCGCCAGGGGTGGCTAATGAAAAACTGTTTTTT. The chain has TRBV7-2 and TRBJ1-4, with D perhaps matching TRBD1 (6 bases). Trimming removed 5 bases from V and 3 bases from J, with 13 bases in between. The CDR3 contains 15 residues. Germline V gives CDR1 SGHTA, CDR2 FQGNSA.

This clone was seen only a few times. The gene calls are TRBV5-1 and TRBJ2-7; D perhaps matches TRBD1 (6 bases). The germline V and J ends were trimmed by 6 bases and 6 bases, with 25 bases remaining between them. There are 16 residues in the CDR3. Germline V lookup: CDR1 SGHRS, CDR2 YFSETQ. Here the CDR3 DNA reads TGCGCCAGCAACGGGTCGCCCACAGGGTCTCGTGCCGAGCAGTACTTC. Translation gives CASNGSPTGSRAEQYF.

V gene TRBV30 combines with J gene TRBJ2-1, with 8 bases that match TRBD1. Unmatched junction bases numbered 10, after V lost 0 bases and J lost 6 bases. Germline CDR1 and CDR2: GTSNPN and SVGIG (reference sequence). The CDR3 length is 16 residues. This chain's CDR3 is CAWSVSRTGTSNEQFF. In DNA, the CDR3 is TGTGCCTGGAGTGTAAGCCGGACAGGGACCTCCAATGAGCAGTTCTTC. The whole variable domain, remainder taken from reference TRBV30 and TRBJ2-1, is SQTIHQWPATLVQPVGSPLSLECTVEGTSNPNLYWYRQAAGRGLQLLFYSVGIGQISSEVPQNLSASRPQDRQFILSSKKLLLSDSGFYLCAWSVSRTGTSNEQFFGPGTRLTVL.

This chain uses TRBV15 with TRBJ1-1; D remains ambiguous. Trimming pared 5 bases from V and 1 base from J, leaving 11 bases between. The CDR3 is 14 residues long. Germline CDR1 is LNHNV and CDR2 is YYDKDF (reference sequence). In nucleotides, the CDR3 is TGTGCCACCAGCGGAGCGGTTTCGAACACTGAAGCTTTCTTT. It codes for CATSGAVSNTEAFF.

This chain uses TRBV5-1 with TRBJ2-7; D perhaps matches TRBD1 (6 bases). Germline V gene lookup returns CDR1 SGHRS and CDR2 YFSETQ. The CDR3 runs to 15 residues. V gave up 1 base and J gave up 6 bases, with 17 bases separating them. CDR3 residues: CASSLSGQGNSEQYF. CDR3 nucleotide sequence: TGCGCCAGCAGCTTGAGTGGGCAGGGGAATTCCGAGCAGTACTTC.

The chain uses TRBV12-3 or TRBV12-4 and TRBJ2-1, with D possibly being TRBD1 (6 bases). Trimming took 2 bases from V and 10 from J, leaving 12 bases between them. This CDR3 spans 13 amino acids. CDR3 sequence reads: CASSLYLQGEQFF. The CDR3 coding sequence is TGTGCCAGCAGTTTATATCTGCAGGGGGAGCAGTTCTTC.